The clone carrying this T cell receptor (beta chain) was counted only a few times. Its antigen is not known. In the naive CD8 group, cells lacked CD45RO and were positively selected for CCR7, so terminally differentiated effector memory CD45RA+ cells were left out. This specimen comes from a study of shared clonotypes between healthy human individuals. CDR1 is SSHAT, CDR2 FNYEAQ, per germline (reference sequence). V lost 5 bases and J 5 bases, leaving 19 bases between the germline ends. The length of the CDR3 is 16 residues. The method was immunoSEQ multiplex PCR; TCRdb's version includes in-frame clones alone and lacks a portion of them. The repertoire includes approximately 740,000 clones, more than 85% of them detected once, and more than 20% sits in the top ten. Study-wide findings and caveats: With a few donors compared, 5% to 5.5% of naive CD4 clonotypes were shared. An anticipated effect of sequencing depth on clonotype sharing among donors was recognized.

This receptor was obtained from a man in his thirties or forties in good health. The chain has TRBV7-7 and TRBJ2-1, with D unclear. Source material: naive CD8+ T cells sorted from blood. CDR3 loop: CASSPNVRSGNNEQFF. The DNA of the CDR3 is TGTGCCAGCAGCCCTAACGTCCGTAGTGGGAACAATGAGCAGTTCTTC.